Listed here are 17 T cell receptor beta chains from one sample, sequenced in a study of CD8 T cells in Susac syndrome. With random hexamers, roughly 0.45 to 1 ug RNA was reverse transcribed. TCRdb analysed the immunoSEQ multiplex PCR reads with MiXCR anew, one entry per CDR3 protein. Of tens of thousands of distinct CDR3 sequences in the sample, about 95% were seen once. The sequencing sample was made of CD8+ T cells from PBMCs. The source of these receptors is a human donor with multiple sclerosis.

The V gene is TRBV25-1, the J gene TRBJ2-7; D might be TRBD1 (5 bases). In germline, CDR1 is MGHDK, CDR2 SYGVNS. Trimming took 2 bases from V and 7 from J, leaving 12 bases between them. The CDR3 sequence is 13 residues long. The chain's CDR3 is CASSEMPGKEQYF. CDR3 bases: TGTGCCAGCAGTGAAATGCCAGGGAAAGAGCAGTACTTC.

This clonotype was detected once. The chain combines TRBV12-3 or TRBV12-4 with TRBJ1-5, with TRBD1 matching over 9 bases. J gave up 4 bases and V 10 bases, and 8 bases lay outside the gene matches. The length of the CDR3 is 14 residues. Here the CDR3 reads CANRDREVNQPQHF. The CDR3 nucleotides are TGTGCCAACAGGGACAGGGAAGTAAATCAGCCCCAGCATTTT.

This sequence joins TRBV5-6 and TRBJ2-7, with 7 bases identical to TRBD1. J lost 6 bases, V lost 7 bases, and 7 bases had no gene match. Germline values: CDR1 SGHDT, CDR2 YYEEEE. The CDR3 is 12 residues long. CDR3 DNA: TGTGCCAGCCACCGGGACAGTGGCGAGCAGTACTTC. Translating it yields CASHRDSGEQYF.

This chain uses TRBV25-1 with TRBJ2-2; D is ambiguous. V was clipped by 4 bases and J by 10 bases, with 7 bases between them. The CDR3 sequence is 11 residues long. Germline V gene lookup returns CDR1 MGHDK and CDR2 SYGVNS. The CDR3, as DNA: TGTGCCAGCAGTGCCCACGAGGAGCTGTTTTTT. Encoded protein: CASSAHEELFF.

The chain couples TRBV12-3 or TRBV12-4 to TRBJ1-5; D gene unclear. This CDR3 contains 14 residues. Trimming took 1 base from V and 0 from J, leaving 4 bases between them. Here the CDR3 reads CASSLGDSNQPQHF. The CDR3 DNA reads as TGTGCCAGCAGTTTAGGAGATAGCAATCAGCCCCAGCATTTT.

The rearrangement uses TRBV6-5 and TRBJ2-1; 8 bases map to TRBD2. The junction had 10 bases not matched to a gene; V was cut back by 2 bases and J by 10 bases. CDR1 and CDR2 (germline): MNHEY, SVGAGI. This CDR3 has 15 residues. CDR3 bases: TGTGCCAGCAGTTACGGGGTAGCGGGAAGAGGGGAGCAGTTCTTC. The encoded protein is CASSYGVAGRGEQFF.

The rearrangement links TRBV7-9 to TRBJ2-7, with D possibly being TRBD2 (6 bases). The V end was cut by 5 bases, the J end by 0 bases, with 17 bases between. Germline assignment: CDR1 SEHNR and CDR2 FQNEAQ (reference sequence). This CDR3 is built from 16 residues. Written as DNA, the CDR3 is TGTGCCAGCAGCCTTGGGGATCAGGGAGGCTCCTACGAGCAGTACTTC. Protein product: CASSLGDQGGSYEQYF.

The V call is TRBV29-1, the J call TRBJ2-7, with no clear D. This CDR3 is built from 13 residues. The V gene lost 4 bases and the J gene lost 0 bases, with 10 bases spanning the gap. Looked up from germline, CDR1 is SQVTM and CDR2 is ANQGSEA. Here the CDR3 reads CSVVGRSSYEQYF. CDR3 DNA sequence: TGCAGCGTTGTAGGACGAAGCTCCTACGAGCAGTACTTC.

This chain joins TRBV15 and TRBJ2-3; D unresolved. Trimming removed 0 bases at V and 7 bases at J, with 5 bases between. The CDR3 is 12 amino acids. Germline V lookup: CDR1 LNHNV, CDR2 YYDKDF (reference sequence). The CDR3 is CATSRDSNTQYF. In nucleotides, the CDR3 is TGTGCCACCAGCAGAGACAGCAATACGCAGTATTTT.

The chain employs TRBV28 and TRBJ2-5, with 7 bases lining up with TRBD1. The J segment lost 6 bases and the V segment lost 6 bases, leaving 10 bases of the junction unmatched. CDR1 is MDHEN and CDR2 is SYDVKM in the germline V gene. The CDR3 is 14 residues long. The CDR3 nucleotides read TGTGCCAGCAGCTTCCGACAGGGTATACAGACCCAGTACTTC. This gives the protein CASSFRQGIQTQYF.

This rearrangement joins TRBV29-1 to TRBJ1-1; 8 bases are a match to TRBD1. This CDR3 is built from 14 residues. CDR1 and CDR2 (germline): SQVTM, ANQGSEA. Trimming cost V 5 bases and J 1 base; bases outside gene matches: 6. In DNA form, the CDR3 reads TGCAGCGTTAACCTGGACAGGGCGAACACTGAAGCTTTCTTT. Translating it yields CSVNLDRANTEAFF.

The CDR3 spells CASSFGGFGAVAKNIQYF. The CDR3 nucleotides read TGTGCCAGCAGTTTCGGGGGTTTCGGGGCTGTAGCCAAAAACATTCAGTACTTC. The chain carries TRBV12-3 or TRBV12-4 and TRBJ2-4; a possible D gene is TRBD2 (6 bases). Trimming left V 3 bases short and J 0 bases short, with 18 bases between. The CDR3 extends over 18 amino acids.

V gene TRBV12-3 or TRBV12-4 combines with J gene TRBJ2-1; D remains unclear. Trimming removed 3 bases from V and 9 bases from J, with 6 bases in between. The CDR3 has 11 residues. CDR3 in DNA: TGTGCCAGCAGTTTGACTGGTGAGCAGTTCTTC. Encoded protein: CASSLTGEQFF.

The chain is built from TRBV6-5 and TRBJ2-7; the match to TRBD1 covers 7 bases. With 0 bases clipped from V and 5 bases from J, the junction kept 13 bases outside the gene matches. The CDR3 contains 17 residues. Per the germline V gene, CDR1 is MNHEY and CDR2 is SVGAGI. As DNA, the CDR3 is TGTGCCAGCAGTTACTCGAGCCCAGCAGGGGGTTCCCACGAGCAGTACTTC. Translation gives CASSYSSPAGGSHEQYF.

V usage is TRBV10-2 and J usage is TRBJ2-3; TRBD2 matches 11 bases. The CDR3 has 14 amino acids. In germline, CDR1 is WSHSY, CDR2 SAAADI. The V segment lost 9 bases and the J segment 4 bases; nucleotides outside the gene matches: 6. CDR3 in DNA: TGCGCCAGTTTAGCGGGAGGGCCCGCAGATACGCAGTATTTT. Translation gives CASLAGGPADTQYF.

The chain is built from TRBV9 and TRBJ1-1; 9 bases line up with TRBD1. V was clipped by 0 bases and J by 11 bases; unmatched bases: 5. The CDR3 extends over 13 amino acids. Germline V gives CDR1 SGDLS, CDR2 YYNGEE. The CDR3 loop reads CASSVVGQGDAFF. The CDR3 DNA sequence: TGTGCCAGCAGCGTAGTGGGACAGGGTGACGCTTTCTTT.

V usage is TRBV27 and J usage is TRBJ2-5; D could derive from TRBD1 or TRBD2 (5 bases each). The CDR3 contains 15 residues. Germline V gene sequence: CDR1 MNHEY, CDR2 SMNVEV (reference sequence). Trimming pared 1 base from V and 2 bases from J, leaving 11 bases between. The CDR3 DNA follows: TGTGCCAGCAGTTTATTTCCGGGGCCTCAAGAGACCCAGTACTTC. Amino acid sequence: CASSLFPGPQETQYF.